The 14 T cell receptor beta chains below come from one sample, sequenced in a study of blood T cell repertoires in COVID-19. The method was immunoSEQ multiplex PCR; TCRdb's version includes in-frame clones alone and lacks a portion of them. The sample carries approximately 250,000 clones, 65% to 85% recorded once. Sequencing was performed on peripheral blood. The receptors shown here come from a woman in her thirties or forties who had recovered from COVID-19.

The genes are TRBV7-2 and TRBJ2-7; a possible D gene is TRBD1 (6 bases). Trimming left V 1 base short and J 9 bases short, with 13 bases between. This CDR3 is 13 amino acids long. Looked up from germline, CDR1 is SGHTA and CDR2 is FQGNSA. DNA of the CDR3: TGTGCCAGCAGCTTAGGGAGCCCCAGGGGGCAGTACTTC. Amino acids: CASSLGSPRGQYF. Based on the CDR3 plus reference TRBV7-2 and TRBJ2-7, the full variable domain is GAGVSQSPSNKVTEKGKDVELRCDPISGHTALYWYRQSLGQGLEFLIYFQGNSAPDKSGLPSDRFSAERTGGSVSTLTIQRTQQEDSAVYLCASSLGSPRGQYFGPGTRLTVT.

The V and J genes are TRBV5-8 and TRBJ1-4; 7 bases match TRBD1. The ends lost 5 bases at V and 7 bases at J; junction bases unmatched: 8. Germline-derived CDR1 and CDR2 are SGHTS and YDEGEE. The CDR3 is 14 residues long. CDR3 nucleotides: TGTGCCAGCAGGATGACAGGGCAGACTGAAAAACTGTTTTTT. It is translated as CASRMTGQTEKLFF.

This clone was seen many times. The rearrangement joins TRBV6-4 to TRBJ2-2; no reliable D call. The CDR3 loop spans 15 amino acids. Germline V lookup: CDR1 MRHNA, CDR2 SNTAGT. V lost 5 bases and J 1 base, leaving 11 bases between the germline ends. The CDR3 DNA sequence: TGTGCCAGCAGTCCGGAGATGCTGAACACCGGGGAGCTGTTTTTT. The encoded protein is CASSPEMLNTGELFF.

The CDR3 sequence is CASSSRGSGGHNEQFF. The CDR3 nucleotides are TGTGCCAGCAGCTCACGGGGTAGCGGGGGGCACAATGAGCAGTTCTTC. This sequence joins TRBV11-3 and TRBJ2-1; 10 bases align to TRBD2. Looked up from germline, CDR1 is SGHNT and CDR2 is YENEEA. Losses at the gene ends were 4 bases for V and 5 bases for J; bases not matched to a gene: 8. The length of the CDR3 is 16 residues.

V and J are TRBV19 and TRBJ2-4, with D possibly TRBD2 on 6 matching bases. V was shortened by 1 base and J by 0 bases, with 13 bases between the two germline ends. Per the germline V gene, CDR1 is LNHDA and CDR2 is SQIVND (reference sequence). The CDR3 covers 17 residues. DNA of the CDR3: TGTGCCAGTAGTATAGCACTAGCAGTACTAGCCAAAAACATTCAGTACTTC. As protein: CASSIALAVLAKNIQYF.

The chain uses TRBV12-5 and TRBJ2-1; TRBD2 aligns across 11 bases. Germline-derived CDR1 and CDR2 are LGHNT and FRNRAP. V gave up 2 bases and J gave up 3 bases; unmatched junction bases: 9. This CDR3 has 18 amino acids. This CDR3 reads CASGLRASGGSVYNEQFF. The CDR3 DNA is TGTGCTAGTGGTTTGCGGGCTAGCGGGGGGTCAGTCTACAATGAGCAGTTCTTC.

The rearrangement joins TRBV2 to TRBJ1-3, with D perhaps TRBD1 (6 bases). Trimming stripped 2 bases from V and 0 bases from J, with 8 bases between. Germline V gene lookup returns CDR1 SNHLY and CDR2 FYNNEI. This CDR3 has 15 amino acids. The CDR3 DNA reads TGTGCCAGCAGTGAACGGACAGACTCTGGAAACACCATATATTTT. This codes for CASSERTDSGNTIYF. Based on the CDR3 plus reference TRBV2 and TRBJ1-3, the full variable domain is EPEVTQTPSHQVTQMGQEVILRCVPISNHLYFYWYRQILGQKVEFLVSFYNNEISEKSEIFDDQFSVERPDGSNFTLKIRSTKLEDSAMYFCASSERTDSGNTIYFGEGSWLTVV.

The chain employs TRBV28 and TRBJ1-1, with 7 bases identical to TRBD1. The CDR3 loop spans 12 amino acids. The germline V gene has CDR1 MDHEN and CDR2 SYDVKM. After removal of 7 bases from V and 3 bases from J, the junction contained 2 bases not matched to a gene. The CDR3 sequence is CASNQGDTEAFF. The DNA for the CDR3 is TGTGCCAGCAACCAGGGGGACACTGAAGCTTTCTTT.

The chain employs TRBV3-1 (or the pseudogene TRBV3-2) and TRBJ2-5, with D unresolved. CDR3 length equals 15 residues. The V gene lost 0 bases and the J gene lost 2 bases, with 10 bases spanning the gap. Per the germline V gene, CDR1 is LGHDT and CDR2 is YNNKEL (reference sequence). CDR3 DNA: TGTGCCAGCAGCCAAGAAGTTGTCAGGCAAGAGACCCAGTACTTC. It encodes CASSQEVVRQETQYF.

The gene calls are TRBV5-1 and TRBJ2-7; possibly TRBD1 for D (6 bases). This CDR3 comprises 16 residues. Trimming stripped 4 bases from V and 4 bases from J, with 21 bases between. Germline-derived CDR1 and CDR2 are SGHRS and YFSETQ. The CDR3 DNA sequence: TGCGCCAGCAGCGCGATGGTCGGACAGTGGATTTACGAGCAGTACTTC. Protein: CASSAMVGQWIYEQYF.

The V and J genes are TRBV6-5 and TRBJ1-6; tentative D call: TRBD1 (6 bases). The CDR3 consists of 15 residues. V was clipped by 5 bases and J by 3 bases, with 11 bases between them. CDR1 and CDR2 from the germline V gene are MNHEY and SVGAGI. CDR3 DNA sequence: TGTGCCAGCAGTCAACAGGGCGGCTATAATTCACCCCTCCACTTT. Its protein product is CASSQQGGYNSPLHF.

The rearrangement joins TRBV5-1 to TRBJ2-7; 10 nucleotides match TRBD1. The CDR3 is 18 residues long. V lost 5 bases, J lost 2 bases, and 16 bases stayed unmatched. Germline V gene lookup returns CDR1 SGHRS and CDR2 YFSETQ. The CDR3 sequence: CASSPGTGESARTYEQYF. CDR3 coding DNA: TGCGCCAGCAGTCCCGGGACAGGGGAATCGGCCAGGACCTACGAGCAGTACTTC.

This chain uses TRBV7-2 with TRBJ1-1, with D unresolved. Trimming left V 4 bases short and J 7 bases short, with 13 bases between. CDR1 is SGHTA, CDR2 FQGNSA, per germline. The CDR3 has 13 amino acids. The CDR3 bases are TGTGCCAGCAGCTCAAACAGACGGGGTGAAGCTTTCTTT. It translates to CASSSNRRGEAFF.

The V call is TRBV6-2 or TRBV6-3, the J call TRBJ1-6, with 7 bases that match TRBD1. CDR1 and CDR2 (germline): MNHEY, SVGEGT. The J segment lost 4 bases and the V segment lost 6 bases, leaving 9 bases of the junction unmatched. There are 16 residues in the CDR3. The CDR3 DNA is TGTGCCAGCAGCCCTACCGGGACAGAGTATAATTCACCCCTCCACTTT. Translated, it gives CASSPTGTEYNSPLHF.